Below, 26 T cell receptor beta chains from the same sample are listed, as sequenced in a study of human T cells and chemical hapten exposure. Described time point: patch test 3, about 24 weeks after DPC sensitization. Treatment denoted: therapeutic diphenylcyclopropenone sensitization with weekly scalp DPC. Via MiXCR, TCRdb re-called the RACE reads, giving one row per CDR3 protein. The profile covers some 180,000 distinct CDR3 sequences, with 20% to 25% appearing a single time and about 2.5% taken by the ten largest. The specimen comprised whole blood, sampled in connection with sensitization to the hapten diphenylcyclopropenone (DPC). The receptor set was obtained from a woman aged 40-49 years with alopecia areata. Some clones in this sample may be carry-over from other donors' samples.

The genes are TRBV6-5 and TRBJ1-1; no clear D gene. CDR1 MNHEY and CDR2 SVGAGI come from the germline V gene. Trimming stripped 0 bases from V and 5 bases from J, with 10 bases between. The CDR3 runs 14 residues. CDR3 DNA: TGTGCCAGCAGTTACTCGCCGGGAGAGACTGAAGCTTTCTTT. Translation gives CASSYSPGETEAFF.

This clonotype was counted only a few times. The rearrangement links TRBV7-6 to TRBJ2-7, with a weak D call TRBD1 (5 bases). Germline lookup yields CDR1 SGHVS and CDR2 FNYEAQ. The CDR3 has 14 amino acids. The V end lost 3 bases, the J end lost 5 bases, and 14 bases lay between the germline ends. The CDR3 spells CASSFGRVSHEQYF. The DNA for the CDR3 is TGTGCCAGCAGCTTCGGCAGGGTGAGCCACGAGCAGTACTTC.

The rearrangement joins TRBV5-5 to TRBJ2-1, with TRBD2 matching over 9 bases. The CDR3 is 13 amino acids. CDR1 is SGHKS, CDR2 YYEKEE, per germline (reference sequence). Unmatched junction bases numbered 6, after V lost 0 bases and J lost 14 bases. The CDR3 DNA follows: TGTGCCAGCAGCTTGGACTTTAGCGGGAGTGAGTTCTTC. This encodes CASSLDFSGSEFF.

The rearrangement links TRBV7-9 to TRBJ2-2; D ambiguous. V was pared by 6 bases and J by 1 base, with 12 bases between. Germline values: CDR1 SEHNR, CDR2 FQNEAQ (reference sequence). The CDR3 has 15 residues. CDR3 DNA: TGTGCCAGCAGTCAAGGTACTCAGAACACCGGGGAGCTGTTTTTT. This translates into CASSQGTQNTGELFF.

This clonotype was seen repeatedly, ten times or more. The chain combines TRBV20-1 with TRBJ2-7, with D unclear. Trimming removed 1 base at V and 2 bases at J, with 15 bases between. The CDR3 consists of 15 residues. CDR1 is DFQATT and CDR2 is SNEGSKA in the germline V gene (reference sequence). CDR3 coding DNA: TGCAGTGCTAGAGTGGGCAGCCTTTCGACCTACGAGCAGTACTTC. It specifies CSARVGSLSTYEQYF.

The chain is built from TRBV20-1 and TRBJ1-1; the D gene is possibly TRBD1 (6 bases). CDR3 length equals 12 residues. CDR1 and CDR2 (germline): DFQATT, SNEGSKA (reference sequence). Trimming shortened V by 3 bases and J by 4 bases, and 9 bases separated the two germline ends. The CDR3 region is CSASRGPTEAFF. CDR3 DNA: TGCAGTGCTAGCCGGGGGCCCACTGAAGCTTTCTTT.

In its sample, this clonotype was seen a few times. The chain uses TRBV20-1 and TRBJ2-2; 10 nucleotides agree with TRBD2. Germline V gene sequence: CDR1 DFQATT, CDR2 SNEGSKA (reference sequence). V trimming: 2 bases; J trimming: 8 bases; junction bases outside the gene matches: 14. This CDR3 contains 17 residues. The CDR3 DNA reads TGCAGTGCTAGATCCTCCGGACTAGCGGCCGGAATAGGGGAGCTGTTTTTT. Its translation: CSARSSGLAAGIGELFF.

As to this clonotype: This sequence may be a read error, since a much larger clone differs from it by one base. The CDR3 sequence: CATSIQSGDAQYF. The CDR3 DNA reads as TGTGCCACCAGCATCCAATCGGGGGATGCGCAGTATTTT. This rearrangement joins TRBV15 to TRBJ2-3, with D possibly being TRBD2 (6 bases). Germline-derived CDR1 and CDR2 are LNHNV and YYDKDF (reference sequence). The CDR3 is made up of 13 amino acids. Trimming stripped 4 bases from V and 10 bases from J, with 15 bases between.

Regarding this clonotype: The junction differs from germline at one of its ends, possibly a read error. The chain has TRBV20-1 and TRBJ1-2; 9 bases line up with TRBD1. Germline values: CDR1 DFQATT, CDR2 SNEGSKA (reference sequence). This CDR3 has 16 amino acids. Here the CDR3 DNA reads TGCAGTGCTATCAGGGTGGCGGGACAGGGAGACTACGGCTACACCTTC. Amino acid sequence: CSAIRVAGQGDYGYTF.

The rearrangement links TRBV28 to TRBJ1-2; 7 bases align to TRBD1. The CDR3 consists of 17 residues. CDR1 is MDHEN and CDR2 is SYDVKM in the germline V gene. V shed 7 bases and J 4 bases; nucleotides not matched to a gene: 18. The CDR3 coding sequence is TGTGCCAGCACCCCCAATGATCCGGGACAGTGGACCTATGGCTACACCTTC. Encoded protein: CASTPNDPGQWTYGYTF.

The chain carries TRBV5-1 and TRBJ1-6; 12 nucleotides agree with TRBD1. This CDR3 has 16 residues. The V segment lost 4 bases and the J segment 9 bases; nucleotides outside the gene matches: 8. Germline loops: CDR1 SGHRS, CDR2 YFSETQ. This CDR3 is CASSGPGQGAGSPLHF. The CDR3 nucleotides are TGCGCCAGCAGCGGACCGGGACAGGGGGCGGGTTCACCCCTCCACTTT. Using reference TRBV5-1 and TRBJ1-6 for the parts outside the CDR3, the full variable domain is KAGVTQTPRYLIKTRGQQVTLSCSPISGHRSVSWYQQTPGQGLQFLFEYFSETQRNKGNFPGRFSGRQFSNSRSEMNVSTLELGDSALYLCASSGPGQGAGSPLHFGNGTRLTVT.

This clonotype was seen a few times. V and J are TRBV11-2 and TRBJ1-1; no clear D gene. This CDR3 has 14 amino acids. Germline CDR1 SGHAT, CDR2 FQNNGV. V lost 5 bases and J lost 1, with 11 bases in between. The DNA for the CDR3 is TGTGCCAGCAGCCTCCTGGACCAGAACACTGAAGCTTTCTTT. It yields the protein CASSLLDQNTEAFF.

V gene TRBV24-1 combines with J gene TRBJ2-3, with 8 positions matching TRBD1. With 0 bases clipped from V and 2 bases from J, the junction kept 3 bases outside the gene matches. This CDR3 region has 16 residues. CDR1 KGHDR and CDR2 SFDVKD come from the germline V gene. This chain's CDR3 is CATSDLGQGYTDTQYF. The CDR3 DNA is TGTGCCACCAGTGATTTGGGACAGGGATACACAGATACGCAGTATTTT.

The chain links TRBV12-3 or TRBV12-4 to TRBJ1-4; D not certain. V was shortened by 1 base and J by 4 bases, with 13 bases between the two germline ends. The length of the CDR3 is 16 residues. This chain's CDR3 is CASSLVPGRYNEKLFF. CDR3 nucleotides: TGTGCCAGCAGTTTAGTTCCCGGGAGGTATAATGAAAAACTGTTTTTT.

This clonotype was picked up a small number of times. This chain uses TRBV5-1 with TRBJ1-2; D ambiguous. This CDR3 is 14 amino acids long. The ends were cut back, 0 bases at V and 3 bases at J, with 9 bases in the middle. Germline loops: CDR1 SGHRS, CDR2 YFSETQ. The DNA of the CDR3 is TGCGCCAGCAGCTTGGAGTCGTCAGACTATGGCTACACCTTC. It is translated as CASSLESSDYGYTF.

The chain is built from TRBV28 and TRBJ2-3; the D gene is possibly TRBD1 (6 bases). From germline, CDR1 is MDHEN and CDR2 SYDVKM. The V end lost 4 bases, the J end lost 4 bases, and 24 bases lay between the germline ends. The CDR3 sequence is 18 residues long. The CDR3 DNA follows: TGTGCCAGCAGTTCGCCCAAGGTGGGGCGGACAGAGCCAGATACGCAGTATTTT. Translating gives CASSSPKVGRTEPDTQYF.

This clonotype appeared a few times. J is TRBJ1-1 and V is TRBV6-2 or TRBV6-3, with 8 bases lining up with TRBD1. The V gene's germline CDR1 is MNHEY and CDR2 SVGEGT. The CDR3 extends over 15 amino acids. V dropped 4 bases and J dropped 2; count of bases not matched to a gene: 6. CDR3 sequence: CASSSAGGSNTEAFF. The CDR3 nucleotides are TGTGCCAGCAGTTCCGCAGGGGGCTCAAACACTGAAGCTTTCTTT.

The rearrangement links TRBV7-2 to TRBJ2-5, with D possibly being TRBD1 (5 bases). The germline CDR1 and CDR2 sequences are SGHTA and FQGNSA. The CDR3 length is 15 residues. The ends were cut back, 4 bases at V and 1 base at J, with 13 bases in the middle. The DNA of the CDR3 is TGTGCCAGCAGCTCGAACAGGCTCGCCCAAGAGACCCAGTACTTC. Translating it yields CASSSNRLAQETQYF.

The rearrangement links TRBV4-1 to TRBJ2-1, with D uncertain. The CDR3 is 14 amino acids. V was cut by 3 bases and J by 8 bases, with 14 bases left in between. Germline V gene lookup returns CDR1 MGHRA and CDR2 YSYEKL. CDR3 DNA sequence: TGCGCCAGCAGCCACTACGGCCGAACCCATGAGCAGTTCTTC. Its protein is CASSHYGRTHEQFF.

The chain carries TRBV6-5 and TRBJ2-7; D call uncertain. The CDR3 is 15 amino acids. V lost 0 bases, J lost 2 bases, and 11 bases lay in between. Germline lookup yields CDR1 MNHEY and CDR2 SVGAGI. CDR3 sequence: CASSYSTVVPYEQYF. The CDR3 nucleotides read TGTGCCAGCAGTTACTCGACGGTGGTTCCCTACGAGCAGTACTTC.

The table lists this clonotype with many counts. The V call is TRBV6-6, the J call TRBJ2-2, with 13 bases that match TRBD2. The V segment lost 5 bases and the J segment 4 bases; nucleotides outside the gene matches: 7. Germline V gene lookup returns CDR1 MNHNY and CDR2 SVGAGI (reference sequence). The CDR3 spans 17 residues. In nucleotides, the CDR3 is TGTGCCAGCAGTAGGACTAGCGGGAGCGGGAGCACCGGGGAGCTGTTTTTT. Translating it yields CASSRTSGSGSTGELFF.

This clonotype has just a few counts. The chain recombines TRBV3-1 with TRBJ2-6; D could derive from TRBD1 or TRBD2 (5 bases each). V lost 0 bases and J 4 bases, leaving 10 bases between the germline ends. Looked up from germline, CDR1 is LGHDT and CDR2 is YNNKEL (reference sequence). The CDR3 length is 16 residues. CDR3 region: CASSQDSGTGANVLTF. The CDR3 region has the DNA TGTGCCAGCAGCCAAGATTCAGGGACGGGGGCCAACGTCCTGACTTTC.

A few counts support this clonotype. This chain uses TRBV4-3 with TRBJ1-1, with D perhaps TRBD1 (5 bases). V gave up 0 bases and J gave up 4 bases, with 15 bases separating them. The CDR3 extends over 16 amino acids. Looked up from germline, CDR1 is LGHNA and CDR2 is YSLEER. The CDR3 region is CASSQDVGGVGTEAFF. CDR3 nucleotides: TGCGCCAGCAGCCAAGACGTAGGAGGGGTAGGCACTGAAGCTTTCTTT.

The V and J genes are TRBV29-1 and TRBJ1-5, with D perhaps TRBD1 (5 bases). The CDR3 consists of 13 residues. The germline V gene encodes CDR1 SQVTM and CDR2 ANQGSEA. The V gene lost 4 bases and the J gene lost 3 bases, with 10 bases spanning the gap. Here the CDR3 DNA reads TGCAGCGTTGCCGGGGCCTACAATCAGCCCCAGCATTTT. This gives the protein CSVAGAYNQPQHF.

The CDR3 DNA is TGCAGCGCGAACGGACAGTTCGCGAACACCGGGGAGCTGTTTTTT. Its protein product is CSANGQFANTGELFF. The chain carries TRBV29-1 and TRBJ2-2; maybe TRBD1 (6 bases). The CDR3 covers 15 residues. CDR1 SQVTM and CDR2 ANQGSEA come from the germline V gene. The ends were cut back, 7 bases at V and 0 bases at J, with 15 bases in the middle.

A few counts support this clonotype. The V and J genes are TRBV29-1 and TRBJ2-7, with 7 bases that match TRBD2. Germline lookup yields CDR1 SQVTM and CDR2 ANQGSEA. The ends lost 3 bases at V and 5 bases at J; junction bases unmatched: 7. There are 13 residues in the CDR3. CDR3 loop: CSVDGGGGDEQYF. The CDR3 DNA sequence: TGCAGCGTTGATGGGGGGGGGGGTGACGAGCAGTACTTC.